The clone carrying this T cell receptor (beta chain) has a single count. The sample is drawn from a study of blood T cell repertoires in COVID-19. Authors' methods: How many nucleated cells were present was estimated from reference gene primer amplification. Only in-frame clones appear in the TCRdb table, and some are missing; sequencing was by immunoSEQ multiplex PCR. The DNA gave D and trimming, while V, J and clone size come from that table. The sample carries around 130,000 clones, approximately 88% recorded once. The germline gives CDR1 LNHDA, CDR2 SQIVND (reference sequence). CDR3 length: 16 amino acids. Trimming removed 2 bases at V and 0 bases at J, with 12 bases between.

Source material: peripheral blood. The rearrangement joins TRBV19 to TRBJ2-3; TRBD2 is a possible D gene (6 bases). This clonotype originated in an elderly woman with acute or convalescent COVID-19. The CDR3 is CASSIIGTASTDTQYF. DNA of the CDR3: TGTGCCAGTAGTATAATCGGGACTGCTAGCACAGATACGCAGTATTTT. Variable domain in full (rest from reference TRBV19 and TRBJ2-3): DGGITQSPKYLFRKEGQNVTLSCEQNLNHDAMYWYRQDPGQGLRLIYYSQIVNDFQKGDIAEGYSVSREKKESFPLTVTSAQKNPTAFYLCASSIIGTASTDTQYFGPGTRLTVL.